Below, 15 T cell receptor beta chains from the same sample are listed, as sequenced in a study of blood T cell repertoires in COVID-19. Clones were sequenced by immunoSEQ multiplex PCR, and TCRdb holds only the in-frame ones, with some missing. Of about 230,000 clones in the sample, about 79% are singletons; the top ten hold around 2.4%. The sequenced sample consisted of peripheral blood. The receptors derive from a man aged 40-55 years who had recovered from COVID-19.

This chain connects TRBV30 to TRBJ1-5, with TRBD1 matching 8 bases. Germline assignment: CDR1 GTSNPN and CDR2 SVGIG (reference sequence). V gave up 2 bases and J gave up 0 bases; unmatched junction bases: 9. The CDR3 is 17 residues long. This CDR3 reads CAWSRDRSDYSNQPQHF. CDR3 nucleotide sequence: TGTGCCTGGAGTAGGGACAGGTCCGATTATAGCAATCAGCCCCAGCATTTT.

The genes are TRBV9 and TRBJ2-2; TRBD2 agrees at 11 bases. The J segment lost 8 bases and the V segment lost 2 bases, leaving 11 bases of the junction unmatched. The CDR3 runs 17 residues. Germline V gives CDR1 SGDLS, CDR2 YYNGEE. For the CDR3, the DNA is TGTGCCAGCAGCGTGATAGCGGGGGGGCTCAGTTCAGGGGAGCTGTTTTTT. Translating gives CASSVIAGGLSSGELFF.

The chain recombines TRBV7-9 with TRBJ2-7; TRBD2 matches at 11 bases. Per the germline V gene, CDR1 is SEHNR and CDR2 is FQNEAQ (reference sequence). The CDR3 is 13 amino acids. J gave up 6 bases and V 5 bases, and 3 bases lay outside the gene matches. The CDR3 protein is CASSLGLAGEQYF. The DNA for the CDR3 is TGTGCCAGCAGCCTCGGACTAGCGGGCGAGCAGTACTTC.

This clone occurred a few times. This sample also contains other DNA sequences that code for the same CDR3. The genes are TRBV9 and TRBJ2-2; 8 bases fit TRBD2. CDR3 length: 16 residues. Per the germline V gene, CDR1 is SGDLS and CDR2 is YYNGEE. The V gene end was trimmed by 3 bases and the J gene end by 4 bases; junction bases not matched to a gene: 8. CDR3: CASSAGGTRGTGELFF. CDR3 nucleotide sequence: TGTGCCAGCAGCGCCGGTGGGACTAGGGGCACCGGGGAGCTGTTTTTT.

The chain recombines TRBV4-3 with TRBJ1-6; TRBD1 matches 9 bases. Germline-derived CDR1 and CDR2 are LGHNA and YSLEER. Trimming took 5 bases from V and 8 from J; bases not matched to a gene: 19. This CDR3 comprises 19 residues. The CDR3 nucleotides are TGCGCCAGCAGCAAAAACCGGGGACAGGGTTTAGGAACGCATTCACCCCTCCACTTT. This codes for CASSKNRGQGLGTHSPLHF.

V usage is TRBV6-2 or TRBV6-3 and J usage is TRBJ1-2, with D possibly TRBD1 on 6 matching bases. The V gene lost 6 bases and the J gene lost 3 bases, with 11 bases spanning the gap. The CDR3 runs 13 residues. The V gene's germline CDR1 is MNHEY and CDR2 SVGEGT. This chain's CDR3 is CASSRTEHYGYTF. Written as DNA, the CDR3 is TGTGCCAGCAGCCGGACAGAACACTATGGCTACACCTTC.

This clone was detected only a few times. The chain uses TRBV30 and TRBJ1-1; D may be TRBD1 (6 bases). Germline CDR1 GTSNPN, CDR2 SVGIG (reference sequence). V was cut by 7 bases and J by 0 bases, with 12 bases left in between. CDR3 size: 13 residues. CDR3 sequence reads: CASLDRMNTEAFF. The CDR3 coding sequence is TGTGCCTCATTAGACAGGATGAACACTGAAGCTTTCTTT.

This sequence joins TRBV29-1 and TRBJ2-1, with 10 bases identical to TRBD2. Germline trimming cut 0 bases from V and 3 bases from J; bases unmatched to any gene: 5. This CDR3 is built from 16 residues. Germline V gives CDR1 SQVTM, CDR2 ANQGSEA. The chain's CDR3 is CSVEDLERGGYNEQFF. CDR3 bases: TGCAGCGTTGAAGATTTAGAGCGGGGGGGCTACAATGAGCAGTTCTTC.

This sequence joins TRBV6-1 and TRBJ2-3; D might be TRBD1 (6 bases). V lost 3 bases to trimming and J lost 1 base, with 11 bases between them. Germline-derived CDR1 and CDR2 are MNHNS and SASEGT. The CDR3 has 15 residues. CDR3 in amino acids: CASSEHRVGTDTQYF. CDR3 in DNA: TGTGCCAGCAGTGAGCACAGGGTTGGCACAGATACGCAGTATTTT.

The chain uses TRBV30 and TRBJ2-5; D is undetermined. The V and J ends lost 1 base and 2 bases respectively, with 5 bases between them. The germline CDR1 and CDR2 sequences are GTSNPN and SVGIG (reference sequence). The CDR3 length is 12 residues. For the CDR3, the DNA is TGTGCCTGGAGTGAGACACAAGAGACCCAGTACTTC. Translation: CAWSETQETQYF.

The rearrangement uses TRBV18 and TRBJ2-3; unclear D gene. The germline gives CDR1 KGHSH, CDR2 LQKENI. V lost 6 bases to trimming and J lost 6 bases, with 13 bases between them. The CDR3 extends over 13 amino acids. CDR3 bases: TGTGCCAGCTCCCCCGGGTTTGGGGATACGCAGTATTTT. Encoded protein: CASSPGFGDTQYF.

The CDR3 DNA sequence: TGTGCCAGCAGCTTAGGGGGGAAGCGGGCAGATACGCAGTATTTT. Amino acids: CASSLGGKRADTQYF. This rearrangement joins TRBV7-2 to TRBJ2-3, with D perhaps matching TRBD2 (6 bases). The CDR3 is 15 residues long. CDR1 and CDR2 (germline): SGHTA, FQGNSA. Trimming removed 1 base from V and 4 bases from J, with 12 bases in between.

The rearrangement joins TRBV7-2 to TRBJ2-3, with D possibly TRBD2 on 6 matching bases. The CDR3 consists of 11 residues. The ends were cut back, 7 bases at V and 4 bases at J, with 6 bases in the middle. The germline gives CDR1 SGHTA, CDR2 FQGNSA. CDR3 DNA: TGTGCCAGCAAGCGGGCAGATACGCAGTATTTT. Protein product: CASKRADTQYF.

V is TRBV6-5 and J is TRBJ2-3, with 8 bases lining up with TRBD2. Germline CDR1 and CDR2: MNHEY and SVGAGI. The CDR3 extends over 15 amino acids. V was pared by 6 bases and J by 5 bases, with 10 bases of the junction left unmatched. CDR3 bases: TGTGCCAGCAGCCGGGATGGCGGGGGGCAAGATACGCAGTATTTT. It codes for CASSRDGGGQDTQYF.

V gene TRBV30 combines with J gene TRBJ1-2; 7 nucleotides agree with TRBD1. Germline assignment: CDR1 GTSNPN and CDR2 SVGIG (reference sequence). The CDR3 has 14 residues. Trimming removed 0 bases from V and 1 base from J; junction bases left unmatched: 2. The CDR3: CAWSVWDSNYGYTF. In DNA, the CDR3 is TGTGCCTGGAGTGTGTGGGACAGTAACTATGGCTACACCTTC.